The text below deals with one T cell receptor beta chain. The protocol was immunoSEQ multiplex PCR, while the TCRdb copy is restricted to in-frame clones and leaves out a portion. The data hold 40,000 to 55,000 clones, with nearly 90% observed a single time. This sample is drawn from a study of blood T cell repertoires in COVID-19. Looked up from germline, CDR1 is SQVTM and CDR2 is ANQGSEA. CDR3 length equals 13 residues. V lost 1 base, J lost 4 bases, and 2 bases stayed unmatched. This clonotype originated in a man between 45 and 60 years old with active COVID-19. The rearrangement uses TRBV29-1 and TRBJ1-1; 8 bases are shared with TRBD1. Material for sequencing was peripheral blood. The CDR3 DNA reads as TGCAGCGTTGAAGGGACAGGGACCACTGAAGCTTTCTTT. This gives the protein CSVEGTGTTEAFF.